These T cell receptor beta chains were read from a single sample in a study of T cell responses to AZD1222 COVID-19 vaccine. Clones were sequenced by immunoSEQ multiplex PCR, and TCRdb holds only the in-frame ones, with some missing. Found here are around 150,000 clones, more than 75% of them singletons; the top ten hold roughly 5%. The sequenced sample was peripheral blood, obtained on day 0 of AZD1222 vaccination. The receptors originated from an adult in good health. The CDR3 runs from the conserved cysteine through the conserved F or W. The D gene is left open where the match is weak. Clone size is given for some rows only: seen once, a few or many times, or a class if the clone is expanded.

v_call	clone_size	j_call	d_call	cdr3_nt	cdr3_aa
TRBV6-5	.	TRBJ1-2	TRBD1	TGTGCCAGTTCAGGGGGGGTCTATGGCTACACCTTC	CASSGGVYGYTF
TRBV27	once	TRBJ2-3	.	TGTGCCAGCAGTCAAGTCTTTCCCTCTAGCACAGATACGCAGTATTTT	CASSQVFPSSTDTQYF
TRBV4-1	.	TRBJ2-1	TRBD1	TGCGCCAGCAGCCGAATTGGGACAGGGGGAAAAGGGGGCTACAATGAGCAGTTCTTC	CASSRIGTGGKGGYNEQFF
TRBV18	.	TRBJ1-5	.	TGTGCCAGCTCACCAGGCTATAGCAATCAGCCCCAGCATTTT	CASSPGYSNQPQHF
TRBV10-3	.	TRBJ2-1	TRBD2	TGTGCCATGGGGACTAGCGGGAGGTGGGACAATGAGCAGTTCTTC	CAMGTSGRWDNEQFF
TRBV11-2	once	TRBJ2-2	TRBD1	TGTGCCAGCAGATATACAGGGGCCCGCACCGGGGAGCTGTTTTTT	CASRYTGARTGELFF
TRBV19	.	TRBJ1-5	.	TGTGCCAGTAGTCCGTTCAATCAGCCCCAGCATTTT	CASSPFNQPQHF
TRBV28	few	TRBJ2-7	.	TGTGCCAGCAGTTTATCGGTTCCTCCCTACGAGCAGTACTTC	CASSLSVPPYEQYF
TRBV29-1	.	TRBJ2-3	TRBD2	TGCAGCGTTCTTAGGACTAGTATAGATACGCAGTATTTT	CSVLRTSIDTQYF
TRBV28	.	TRBJ1-2	.	TGTGCCAGCAGTTTCTGGACAGCAGCGGTATCCTATGGCTACACCTTC	CASSFWTAAVSYGYTF